This T cell receptor (beta chain) was captured by sequencing in a study of cytomegalovirus exposure and HLA in healthy donors. V shed 4 bases and J 3 bases; nucleotides not matched to a gene: 3. Germline lookup yields CDR1 SGHDN and CDR2 FVKESK. The CDR3 runs 16 residues. Primers included in the PCR were 60 Vbeta and 13 Jbeta primers. Assay: immunoSEQ multiplex PCR; the TCRdb copy retains only in-frame clones and omits some. The sample shows over 150,000 clones, around 80% of them seen only once. The specimen was PBMCs. This TCR was sampled from a male donor in good health and CMV-seronegative. The V call is TRBV14, the J call TRBJ2-1; TRBD2 agrees at 13 bases. CDR3 protein: CASSRLAGGFYNEQFF. CDR3 sequence (DNA): TGTGCCAGCAGCCGACTAGCGGGGGGCTTCTACAATGAGCAGTTCTTC.